Below are 5 T cell receptor beta chains sequenced from a single sample in a study of liver allograft versus peripheral blood T cells. In the study overall: The study compared liver allograft T cell receptor repertoires against peripheral blood repertoires of liver transplant recipients.

One entry per CDR3 protein, called by TCRdb with MiXCR from the reads. In the table there are approximately 16,000 distinct CDR3 sequences, under 25% of which are singletons. These receptors were obtained from a human patient who had a liver transplant. Some T cells may trace back to the graft donor.

The chain uses TRBV12-3 or TRBV12-4 and TRBJ1-5, with 7 bases lining up with TRBD1. This CDR3 spans 13 amino acids. After removal of 5 bases from V and 5 bases from J, the junction contained 3 bases not matched to a gene. The DNA of the CDR3 is TGTGCCAGCAGTCGGGACAGAGATCAGCCCCAGCATTTT. Protein: CASSRDRDQPQHF.

V is TRBV5-4 and J is TRBJ2-1, with a weak D call TRBD1 (6 bases). CDR1 is SGHNT, CDR2 YYREEE, per germline (reference sequence). Trimming removed 4 bases at V and 7 bases at J, with 18 bases between. This CDR3 comprises 15 residues. As DNA, the CDR3 is TGTGCCAGCAGCCGGGACATGGGGCGGTATAATGAGCAGTTCTTC. It encodes CASSRDMGRYNEQFF.

The chain uses TRBV15 and TRBJ1-5; D might be TRBD1 (6 bases). The CDR3 runs 14 residues. Trimming pared 3 bases from V and 2 bases from J, leaving 8 bases between. Germline V CDR1 and CDR2: LNHNV, YYDKDF (reference sequence). In DNA, the CDR3 is TGTGCCACCAGCAGGGGACAAGGCAATCAGCCCCAGCATTTT. Translating gives CATSRGQGNQPQHF.

The chain uses TRBV6-6 and TRBJ1-2; the D is unclear. Germline values: CDR1 MNHNY, CDR2 SVGAGI (reference sequence). V was clipped by 9 bases and J by 3 bases, with 14 bases between them. The CDR3 runs to 13 residues. This CDR3 reads CASRERADYGYTF. The CDR3 nucleotides are TGTGCCAGTCGAGAGCGGGCAGACTATGGCTACACCTTC.

This clonotype appeared many times. The J gene is TRBJ2-7, the V gene TRBV6-2 or TRBV6-3; a weak D match, TRBD2 (6 bases). The CDR3 length is 15 residues. V shed 7 bases and J shed 0 bases, with 16 bases lying between them. Germline V CDR1 and CDR2: MNHEY, SVGEGT. The CDR3 region has the DNA TGTGCCAGCACCACCTTGCGGGAAGCCTCCTACGAGCAGTACTTC. Translated, it gives CASTTLREASYEQYF.